The sequence of this TCR beta chain was determined in a study of beta chain features in type 1 diabetes. About the research overall: Under 110,000,000 sorted cells were examined across all samples. Study conclusions and caveats: Whether HLA type influences TCRB rearrangement remained unresolved here.

The sequenced template was cDNA made from the entire isolated RNA. The table came from immunoSEQ multiplex PCR; TCRdb's copy has only in-frame clones and leaves some out. The sample has 60,000 or so clones, around 63% seen once. This clone turned up a few times. The antigen remains undetermined. A heparinised blood draw that averaged around 110 mL was obtained once from each donor. A sort by CD45RO/CCR7/CD25/CD127/CD95/CD27 yielded CD4+ naive, central memory, regulatory and stem cell-like memory cells. After removal of 4 bases from V and 6 bases from J, the junction contained 7 bases not matched to a gene. Germline CDR1 KGHSH, CDR2 LQKENI. This CDR3 is 14 amino acids long.

This clonotype was sampled from a woman between 18 and 29 years old in good health. The material sequenced was Tregs from blood. V is TRBV18 and J is TRBJ2-3; 7 bases match TRBD1. The CDR3 DNA reads TGTGCCAGCTCACTCCTACAGGGGACGGATACGCAGTATTTT. This codes for CASSLLQGTDTQYF.